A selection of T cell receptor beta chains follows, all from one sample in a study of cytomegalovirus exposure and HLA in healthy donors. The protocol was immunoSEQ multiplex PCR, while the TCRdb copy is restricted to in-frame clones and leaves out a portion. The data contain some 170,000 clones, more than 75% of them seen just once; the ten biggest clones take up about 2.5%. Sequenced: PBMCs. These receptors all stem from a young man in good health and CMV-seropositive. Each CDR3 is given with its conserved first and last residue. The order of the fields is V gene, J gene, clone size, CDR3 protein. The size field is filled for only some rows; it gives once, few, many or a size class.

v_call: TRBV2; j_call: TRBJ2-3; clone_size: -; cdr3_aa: CATLAAPGQHSTDTQYF
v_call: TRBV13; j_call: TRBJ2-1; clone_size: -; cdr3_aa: CASSYPTSGRYNEQFF
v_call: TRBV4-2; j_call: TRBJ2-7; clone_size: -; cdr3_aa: CASSQDPWASGAYEQYF
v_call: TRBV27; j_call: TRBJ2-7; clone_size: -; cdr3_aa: CASSWGSGRASYEQYF
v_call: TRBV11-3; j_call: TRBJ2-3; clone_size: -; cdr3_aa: CASSPRGVERDTQYF
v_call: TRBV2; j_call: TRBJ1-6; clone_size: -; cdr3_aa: CASSESLSVLDNSPLHF
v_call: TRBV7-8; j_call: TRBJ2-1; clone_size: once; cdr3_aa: CASSQAWGDGSGEQFF
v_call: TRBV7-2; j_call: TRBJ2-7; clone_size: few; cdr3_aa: CASSLGYASSYEQYF
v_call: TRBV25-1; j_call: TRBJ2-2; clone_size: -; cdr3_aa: CASNMAGTGELFF
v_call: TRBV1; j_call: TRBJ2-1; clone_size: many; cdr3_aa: CTSSQVPSGRAMDEQFF
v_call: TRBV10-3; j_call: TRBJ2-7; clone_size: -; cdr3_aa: CAISESGQGAYEQYF
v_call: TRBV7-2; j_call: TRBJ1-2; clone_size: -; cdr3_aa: CASSTRTGGEGYTF
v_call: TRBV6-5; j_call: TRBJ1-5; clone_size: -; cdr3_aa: CASSYRDNQPQHF
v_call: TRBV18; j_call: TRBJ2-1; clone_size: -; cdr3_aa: CASSLLQGDYNEQFF
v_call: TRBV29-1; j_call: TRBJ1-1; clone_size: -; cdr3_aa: CSVVQSGQWQNPRVNTEAFF
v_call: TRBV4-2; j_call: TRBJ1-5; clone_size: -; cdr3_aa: CASSQGDRSTQPQHF